A single sample gave rise to the 7 T cell receptor beta chains below, sequenced in a study of T cell changes during pregnancy in multiple sclerosis. Libraries were prepared by immunoSEQ multiplex PCR; TCRdb keeps only in-frame clonotypes and omits some of them. The data show approximately 33,000 clones, 92% seen once. The sequenced sample was CD4+ T cells from peripheral blood mononuclear cells, obtained after pregnancy. The receptors were gathered from a female donor with multiple sclerosis, enrolled in a pregnancy study.

This chain connects TRBV19 to TRBJ2-7; 10 bases match TRBD2. This CDR3 comprises 16 residues. The J segment lost 2 bases and the V segment lost 4 bases, leaving 8 bases of the junction unmatched. Germline assignment: CDR1 LNHDA and CDR2 SQIVND (reference sequence). This CDR3 reads CASSTSSGSRTYEQYF. The CDR3 DNA sequence: TGTGCCAGTAGTACCTCTAGCGGGAGCCGCACCTACGAGCAGTACTTC.

The gene calls are TRBV18 and TRBJ2-3; D is ambiguous. Trimming removed 3 bases at V and 2 bases at J, with 15 bases between. This CDR3 is 16 amino acids long. The germline V gene has CDR1 KGHSH and CDR2 LQKENI. The CDR3 DNA follows: TGTGCCAGCTCACCCCTGCCCGGAGAGTTCACAGATACGCAGTATTTT. Its protein product is CASSPLPGEFTDTQYF. The full variable domain, rest sourced from reference TRBV18 and TRBJ2-3, is NAGVMQNPRHLVRRRGQEARLRCSPMKGHSHVYWYRQLPEEGLKFMVYLQKENIIDESGMPKERFSAEFPKEGPSILRIQQVVRGDSAAYFCASSPLPGEFTDTQYFGPGTRLTVL.

This chain connects TRBV18 to TRBJ2-3; 8 bases match TRBD1. This CDR3 is built from 14 residues. The J segment lost 1 base and the V segment lost 4 bases, leaving 1 base of the junction unmatched. Per germline, CDR1 KGHSH and CDR2 LQKENI. DNA for the CDR3: TGTGCCAGCTCACTGGACAGGGGCACAGATACGCAGTATTTT. Encoded protein: CASSLDRGTDTQYF.

CDR3 coding DNA: TGTGCCAGTAGTATCTATCCCACTGGACAGCACCGCGATGGCTACACCTTC. As protein: CASSIYPTGQHRDGYTF. The gene calls are TRBV19 and TRBJ1-2; D perhaps matches TRBD1 (6 bases). The V and J ends lost 3 bases and 6 bases respectively, with 23 bases between them. The germline V gene has CDR1 LNHDA and CDR2 SQIVND (reference sequence). The CDR3 is 17 residues long.

The CDR3 DNA reads TGTGCCATCAGTACAGGGGGGAATGAGCAGTTCTTC. It translates to CAISTGGNEQFF. This rearrangement joins TRBV10-3 to TRBJ2-1; 8 positions agree with TRBD1. Unmatched junction bases numbered 1, after V lost 5 bases and J lost 7 bases. Per the germline V gene, CDR1 is ENHRY and CDR2 is SYGVKD. This CDR3 region has 12 residues.

This chain links TRBV19 with TRBJ2-1; 7 bases map to TRBD1. CDR3 size: 18 residues. Germline values: CDR1 LNHDA, CDR2 SQIVND (reference sequence). J lost 5 bases, V lost 6 bases, and 19 bases had no gene match. This CDR3 reads CASRPREGQSGAHNEQFF. CDR3 bases: TGTGCCAGTAGACCCCGAGAGGGACAGTCCGGGGCCCACAATGAGCAGTTCTTC.

The chain combines TRBV5-1 with TRBJ2-5, with D hard to call. V lost 3 bases and J lost 2, with 11 bases in between. Germline CDR1 SGHRS, CDR2 YFSETQ. The CDR3 totals 14 residues. CDR3 sequence (DNA): TGCGCCAGCAGCTCTGGTAGCAGACAAGAGACCCAGTACTTC. It codes for CASSSGSRQETQYF.